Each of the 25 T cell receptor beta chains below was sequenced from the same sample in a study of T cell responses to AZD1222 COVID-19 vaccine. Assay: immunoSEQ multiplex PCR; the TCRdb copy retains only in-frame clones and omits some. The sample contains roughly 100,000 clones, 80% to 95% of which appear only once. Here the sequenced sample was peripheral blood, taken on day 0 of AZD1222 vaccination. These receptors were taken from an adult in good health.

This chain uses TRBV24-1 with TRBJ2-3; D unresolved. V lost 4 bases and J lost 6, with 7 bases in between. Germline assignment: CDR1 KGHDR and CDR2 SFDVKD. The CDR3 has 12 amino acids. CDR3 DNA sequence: TGTGCCACCAGTGACCCCCAGGATACGCAGTATTTT. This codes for CATSDPQDTQYF.

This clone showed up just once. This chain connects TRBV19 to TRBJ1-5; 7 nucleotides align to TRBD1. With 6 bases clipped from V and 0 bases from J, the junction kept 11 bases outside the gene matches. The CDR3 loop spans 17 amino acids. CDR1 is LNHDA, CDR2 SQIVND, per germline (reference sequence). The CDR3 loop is CASSRRGTAYSNQPQHF. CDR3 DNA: TGTGCCAGTAGCAGGCGGGGGACAGCCTATAGCAATCAGCCCCAGCATTTT.

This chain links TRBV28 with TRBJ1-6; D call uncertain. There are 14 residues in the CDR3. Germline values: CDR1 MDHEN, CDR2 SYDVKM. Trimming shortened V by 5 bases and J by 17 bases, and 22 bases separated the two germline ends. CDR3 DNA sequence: TGTGCCAGCAGTCTGGACGGAATTAGTTATCCTTTCCACTTT. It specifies CASSLDGISYPFHF.

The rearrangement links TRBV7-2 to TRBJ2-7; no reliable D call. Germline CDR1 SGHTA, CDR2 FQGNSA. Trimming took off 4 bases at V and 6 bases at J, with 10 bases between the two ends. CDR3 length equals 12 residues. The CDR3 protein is CASSSSIGEQYF. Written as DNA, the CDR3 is TGTGCCAGCAGCTCCAGTATTGGCGAGCAGTACTTC.

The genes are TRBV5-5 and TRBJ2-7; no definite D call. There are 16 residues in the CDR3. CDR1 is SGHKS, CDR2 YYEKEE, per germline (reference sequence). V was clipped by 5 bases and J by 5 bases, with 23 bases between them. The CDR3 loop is CASSFREVGFGDEQYF. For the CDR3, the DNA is TGTGCCAGCAGTTTTCGTGAGGTCGGGTTTGGGGACGAGCAGTACTTC.

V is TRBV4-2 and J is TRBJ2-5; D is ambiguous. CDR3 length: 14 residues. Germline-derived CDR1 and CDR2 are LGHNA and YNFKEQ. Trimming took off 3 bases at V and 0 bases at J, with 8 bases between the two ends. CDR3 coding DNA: TGTGCCAGCAGCCATCTTGGGAACCAAGAGACCCAGTACTTC. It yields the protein CASSHLGNQETQYF.

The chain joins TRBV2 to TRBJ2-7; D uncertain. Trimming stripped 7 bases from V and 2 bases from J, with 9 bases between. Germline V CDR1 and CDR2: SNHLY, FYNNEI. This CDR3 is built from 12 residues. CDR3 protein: CASTPPTYEQYF. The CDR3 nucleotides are TGTGCCAGCACCCCACCTACCTACGAGCAGTACTTC.

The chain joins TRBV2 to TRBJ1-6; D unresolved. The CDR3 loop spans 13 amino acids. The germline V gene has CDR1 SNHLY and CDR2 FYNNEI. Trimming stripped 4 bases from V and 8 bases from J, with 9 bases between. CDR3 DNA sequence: TGTGCCAGCAGTGTCTTGGTGGATTCACCCCTCCACTTT. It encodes CASSVLVDSPLHF.

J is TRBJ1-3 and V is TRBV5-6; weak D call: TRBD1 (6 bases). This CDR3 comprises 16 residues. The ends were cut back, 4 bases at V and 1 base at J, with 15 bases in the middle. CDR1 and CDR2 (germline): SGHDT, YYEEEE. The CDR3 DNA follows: TGTGCCAGCAGCCTCACCAGGGGCCCTTCTGGAAACACCATATATTTT. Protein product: CASSLTRGPSGNTIYF.

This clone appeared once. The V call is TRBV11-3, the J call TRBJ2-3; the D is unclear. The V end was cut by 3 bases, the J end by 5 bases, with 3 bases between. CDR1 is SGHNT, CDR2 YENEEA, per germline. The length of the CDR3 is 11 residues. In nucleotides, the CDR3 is TGTGCCAGCAGCTTGGGAGATACGCAGTATTTT. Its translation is CASSLGDTQYF.

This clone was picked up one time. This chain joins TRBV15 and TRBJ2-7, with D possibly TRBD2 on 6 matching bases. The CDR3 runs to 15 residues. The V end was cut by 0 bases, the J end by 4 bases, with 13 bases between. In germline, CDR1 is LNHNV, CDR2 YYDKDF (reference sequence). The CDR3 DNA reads TGTGCCACCAGCAGAGATGCGGGTAGCGGTTACGAGCAGTACTTC. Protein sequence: CATSRDAGSGYEQYF.

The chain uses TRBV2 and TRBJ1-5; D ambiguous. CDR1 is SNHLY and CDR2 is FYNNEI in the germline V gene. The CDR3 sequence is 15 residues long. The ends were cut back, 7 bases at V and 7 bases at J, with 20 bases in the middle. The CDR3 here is CASNLLSGNFQPQHF. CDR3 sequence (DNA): TGTGCCAGCAATCTCTTATCCGGGAATTTCCAGCCCCAGCATTTT.

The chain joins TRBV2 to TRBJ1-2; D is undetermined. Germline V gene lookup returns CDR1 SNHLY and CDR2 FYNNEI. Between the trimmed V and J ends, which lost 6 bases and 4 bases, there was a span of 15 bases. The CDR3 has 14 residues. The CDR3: CASRRDSPSYGYTF. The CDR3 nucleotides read TGTGCCAGCAGGAGGGATTCACCTTCCTATGGCTACACCTTC.

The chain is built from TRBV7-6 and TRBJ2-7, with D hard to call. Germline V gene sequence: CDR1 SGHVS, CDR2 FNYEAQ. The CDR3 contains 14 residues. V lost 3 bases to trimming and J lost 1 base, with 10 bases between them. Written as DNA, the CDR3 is TGTGCCAGCAGCTTTACCGGGCCGTCCTACGAGCAGTACTTC. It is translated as CASSFTGPSYEQYF.

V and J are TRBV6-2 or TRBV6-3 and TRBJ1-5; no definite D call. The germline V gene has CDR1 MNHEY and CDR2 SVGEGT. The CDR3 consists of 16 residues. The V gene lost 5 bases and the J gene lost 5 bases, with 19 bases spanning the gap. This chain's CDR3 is CASSPAAGASYQPQHF. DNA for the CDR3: TGTGCCAGCAGTCCAGCGGCGGGCGCGTCTTATCAGCCCCAGCATTTT.

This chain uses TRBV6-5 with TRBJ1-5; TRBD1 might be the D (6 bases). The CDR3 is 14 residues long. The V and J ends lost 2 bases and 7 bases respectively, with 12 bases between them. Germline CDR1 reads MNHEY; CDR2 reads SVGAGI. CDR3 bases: TGTGCCAGCAGTTACACACAGGGTAACCAGCCCCAGCATTTT. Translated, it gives CASSYTQGNQPQHF.

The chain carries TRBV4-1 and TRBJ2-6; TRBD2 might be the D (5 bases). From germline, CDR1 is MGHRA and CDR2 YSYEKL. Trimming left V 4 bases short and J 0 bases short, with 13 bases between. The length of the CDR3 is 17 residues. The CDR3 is CASSPAATSSGANVLTF. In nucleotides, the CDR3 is TGCGCCAGCAGCCCCGCTGCTACTAGCTCTGGGGCCAACGTCCTGACTTTC.

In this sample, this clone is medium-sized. Here the CDR3 DNA reads TGTGCCAGCAGCCGTGCGACGTGGCCTAGCGCATACTCCTACAATGAGCAGTTCTTC. It translates to CASSRATWPSAYSYNEQFF. The V and J genes are TRBV6-2 or TRBV6-3 and TRBJ2-1; D possibly corresponds to TRBD2 (6 bases). CDR3 length: 19 amino acids. The germline CDR1 and CDR2 sequences are MNHEY and SVGEGT. Trimming shortened V by 6 bases and J by 0 bases, and 24 bases separated the two germline ends.

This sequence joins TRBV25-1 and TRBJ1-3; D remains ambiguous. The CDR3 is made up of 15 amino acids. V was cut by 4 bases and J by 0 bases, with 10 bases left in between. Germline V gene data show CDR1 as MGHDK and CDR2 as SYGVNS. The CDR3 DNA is TGTGCCAGCAGTGCCGGACCGAACTCTGGAAACACCATATATTTT. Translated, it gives CASSAGPNSGNTIYF.

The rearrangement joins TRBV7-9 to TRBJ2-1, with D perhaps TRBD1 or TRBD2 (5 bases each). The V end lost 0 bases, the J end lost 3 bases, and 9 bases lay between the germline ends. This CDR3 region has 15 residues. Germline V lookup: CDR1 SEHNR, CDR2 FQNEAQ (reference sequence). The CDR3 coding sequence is TGTGCCAGCAGCTTAGCGAGGGGAAACTACAATGAGCAGTTCTTC. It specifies CASSLARGNYNEQFF.

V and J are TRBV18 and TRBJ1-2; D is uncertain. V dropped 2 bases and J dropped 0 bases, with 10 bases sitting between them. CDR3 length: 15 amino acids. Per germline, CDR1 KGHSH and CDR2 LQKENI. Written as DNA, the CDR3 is TGTGCCAGCTCACCAGAAGGCGCGACTAACTATGGCTACACCTTC. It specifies CASSPEGATNYGYTF.

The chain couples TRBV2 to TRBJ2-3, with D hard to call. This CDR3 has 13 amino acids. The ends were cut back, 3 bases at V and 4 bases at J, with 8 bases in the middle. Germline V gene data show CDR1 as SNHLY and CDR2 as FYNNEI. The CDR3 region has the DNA TGTGCCAGCAGTGATCAGCAGGCAGATACGCAGTATTTT. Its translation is CASSDQQADTQYF.

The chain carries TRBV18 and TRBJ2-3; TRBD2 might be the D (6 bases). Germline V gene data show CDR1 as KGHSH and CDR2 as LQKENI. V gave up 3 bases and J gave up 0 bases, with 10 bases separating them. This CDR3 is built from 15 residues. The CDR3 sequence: CASSPSSGSTDTQYF. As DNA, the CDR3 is TGTGCCAGCTCACCGAGTAGCGGAAGCACAGATACGCAGTATTTT.

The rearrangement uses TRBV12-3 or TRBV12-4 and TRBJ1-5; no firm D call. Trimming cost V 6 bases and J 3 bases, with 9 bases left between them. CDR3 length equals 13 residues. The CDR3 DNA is TGTGCCAGCAGCCGGGCCGTCAATCAGCCCCAGCATTTT. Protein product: CASSRAVNQPQHF.

The CDR3 DNA follows: TGTGCCAGCAGTGACGACGGACAGGGGGTTGGAAACACCATATATTTT. Translated: CASSDDGQGVGNTIYF. This rearrangement joins TRBV6-1 to TRBJ1-3, with 10 bases aligning to TRBD1. From germline, CDR1 is MNHNS and CDR2 SASEGT. V shed 3 bases and J 3 bases; nucleotides not matched to a gene: 5. This CDR3 is 16 amino acids long.